The rows below give T cell receptor beta chains drawn from one sample of a study of follicular helper T cells after annual influenza vaccination. Sequencing was performed with immunoSEQ multiplex PCR; in TCRdb, only in-frame clones are kept and a portion is missing. The sample yields about 3,200 clones, around 84% seen once. The sample in question was CXCR5+ CD38- circulating T follicular helper cells from blood, obtained 7 days after influenza vaccination. Every receptor here comes from an adult who received the influenza vaccine. Both conserved end residues are part of each CDR3. Each record gives: CDR3 protein, V gene, J gene, clone size. Size values are once, few and many counts, or a class for expanded clones, and some rows have none.

CDR3: CASREGGGRAFF
V: TRBV6-5
J: TRBJ1-1
size: -

CDR3: CASMGTVNTGELFF
V: TRBV10-3
J: TRBJ2-2
size: -

CDR3: CASKGRGNQPQHF
V: TRBV2
J: TRBJ1-5
size: few

CDR3: CASSQGGRVVQETQYF
V: TRBV4-2
J: TRBJ2-5
size: -

CDR3: CASSRLGRNNEQFF
V: TRBV11-3
J: TRBJ2-1
size: -

CDR3: CASSPGTSGGWYQETQYF
V: TRBV5-8
J: TRBJ2-5
size: -

CDR3: CASSVGGAGETQYF
V: TRBV9
J: TRBJ2-5
size: -

CDR3: CASSWGVTEAFF
V: TRBV11-3
J: TRBJ1-1
size: -

CDR3: CASSYGTGGTYGYTF
V: TRBV6-5
J: TRBJ1-2
size: -

CDR3: CASSPDGTGFFAYEQYF
V: TRBV23-1
J: TRBJ2-7
size: -

CDR3: CASSVENTEAFF
V: TRBV2
J: TRBJ1-1
size: -

CDR3: CASSSAGLSGYTF
V: TRBV5-6
J: TRBJ1-2
size: -

CDR3: CASSTGTSGGYQTQYF
V: TRBV5-1
J: TRBJ2-5
size: -

CDR3: CAGRQGLDNEQFF
V: TRBV6-1
J: TRBJ2-1
size: -

CDR3: CASSIAGTSAEQFF
V: TRBV19
J: TRBJ2-1
size: -

CDR3: CASSLVVGANNLNEKLFF
V: TRBV7-9
J: TRBJ1-4
size: -

CDR3: CASSYGRGRAEQFF
V: TRBV6-8
J: TRBJ2-1
size: -

CDR3: CASSRTGDSYEQYF
V: TRBV5-1
J: TRBJ2-7
size: -

CDR3: CASSIDGVGTGANVLTF
V: TRBV19
J: TRBJ2-6
size: -

CDR3: CASSSGSNTEAFF
V: TRBV7-2
J: TRBJ1-1
size: -

CDR3: CASSQDWTGRRGANVLTF
V: TRBV4-1
J: TRBJ2-6
size: -

CDR3: CASRDPGQGHYEQYF
V: TRBV6-5
J: TRBJ2-7
size: few

CDR3: CASSLAVSPGDTEAFF
V: TRBV5-1
J: TRBJ1-1
size: -